The 22 T cell receptor beta chains presented below share a single source sample, sequenced in a study of T cells in localized non-small cell lung cancer. TCRdb's table, derived via immunoSEQ multiplex PCR, lists solely in-frame clones and lacks some. The sample includes about 52,000 clones, around 84% of them seen just once. The source was PBMCs, collected before any cancer treatment. Source of these receptors: a female donor with stage II lung adenocarcinoma.

The chain is built from TRBV6-1 and TRBJ1-6; D is possibly TRBD1 (5 bases). Germline CDR1 MNHNS, CDR2 SASEGT. The CDR3 sequence is 16 residues long. V shed 0 bases and J shed 10 bases, with 16 bases lying between them. The CDR3 region has the DNA TGTGCCAGCAGTGAAGCGAGGCAGGGTTTCGGATCACCCCTCCACTTT. It codes for CASSEARQGFGSPLHF.

Judged by abundance, this clone is medium-sized. The chain uses TRBV2 and TRBJ1-2; D uncertain. The CDR3 contains 12 residues. The germline V gene has CDR1 SNHLY and CDR2 FYNNEI. V dropped 5 bases and J dropped 2 bases, with 6 bases sitting between them. CDR3 loop: CASSLDNYGYTF. For the CDR3, the DNA is TGTGCCAGCAGTCTCGACAACTATGGCTACACCTTC.

The CDR3 nucleotides read TGTGCCAGCAGTTATCGGGGGGGCACAGATACGCAGTATTTT. As protein: CASSYRGGTDTQYF. V and J are TRBV6-5 and TRBJ2-3; 7 bases agree with TRBD2. Germline CDR1 MNHEY, CDR2 SVGAGI. There are 14 residues in the CDR3. With 3 bases clipped from V and 1 base from J, the junction kept 1 base outside the gene matches.

The chain has TRBV7-6 and TRBJ1-2; 8 nucleotides line up with TRBD1. The germline V gene encodes CDR1 SGHVS and CDR2 FNYEAQ. J lost 4 bases, V lost 5 bases, and 3 bases had no gene match. This CDR3 has 13 amino acids. CDR3 sequence (DNA): TGTGCCAGCAGCCCGGACAGGGCCTATGGCTACACCTTC. It translates to CASSPDRAYGYTF. Supplemented by reference TRBV7-6 and TRBJ1-2, the full variable domain reads GAGVSQSPRYKVTKRGQDVALRCDPISGHVSLYWYRQALGQGPEFLTYFNYEAQQDKSGLPNDRFSAERPEGSISTLTIQRTEQRDSAMYRCASSPDRAYGYTFGSGTRLTVV.

The V and J genes are TRBV5-1 and TRBJ2-5, with D possibly matching TRBD2 (6 bases). The CDR3 consists of 13 residues. The ends were cut back, 3 bases at V and 3 bases at J, with 9 bases in the middle. From germline, CDR1 is SGHRS and CDR2 YFSETQ. The CDR3 spells CASSWSGEETQYF. CDR3 sequence (DNA): TGCGCCAGCAGCTGGTCGGGAGAAGAGACCCAGTACTTC.

The V and J genes are TRBV10-3 and TRBJ1-1; 8 bases align to TRBD1. Germline V gene data show CDR1 as ENHRY and CDR2 as SYGVKD. The trim removed 6 bases at V and 8 bases at J, leaving 2 bases unmatched. This CDR3 is 11 amino acids long. CDR3 protein: CAISGTGEAFF. The CDR3 region has the DNA TGTGCCATCAGCGGGACAGGAGAAGCTTTCTTT.

This sequence joins TRBV9 and TRBJ1-1, with D unresolved. Germline V gene lookup returns CDR1 SGDLS and CDR2 YYNGEE. The CDR3 consists of 14 residues. V lost 0 bases and J lost 1, with 7 bases in between. CDR3 region: CASSVDPQNTEAFF. CDR3 nucleotides: TGTGCCAGCAGCGTAGATCCACAGAACACTGAAGCTTTCTTT. The full variable domain, with the rest looked up from reference TRBV9 and TRBJ1-1, is DSGVTQTPKHLITATGQRVTLRCSPRSGDLSVYWYQQSLDQGLQFLIQYYNGEERAKGNILERFSAQQFPDLHSELNLSSLELGDSALYFCASSVDPQNTEAFFGQGTRLTVV.

This rearrangement joins TRBV7-2 to TRBJ2-3; D possibly corresponds to TRBD2 (6 bases). The CDR3 spans 15 residues. Trimming removed 1 base from V and 5 bases from J, with 13 bases in between. Germline V CDR1 and CDR2: SGHTA, FQGNSA. The DNA for the CDR3 is TGTGCCAGCAGCTTAGGACTAGTGATTGGAGATACGCAGTATTTT. This sequence encodes CASSLGLVIGDTQYF.

The chain is built from TRBV2 and TRBJ2-2; D call uncertain. V was pared by 2 bases and J by 3 bases, with 7 bases between. The germline V gene has CDR1 SNHLY and CDR2 FYNNEI. The CDR3 totals 14 residues. The CDR3, as DNA: TGTGCCAGCAGTGAACGCAGCTACACCGGGGAGCTGTTTTTT. Translation gives CASSERSYTGELFF.

CDR3 loop: CASEHTGELFF. CDR3 coding DNA: TGCGCCAGTGAACACACCGGGGAGCTGTTTTTT. The chain joins TRBV10-2 to TRBJ2-2, with D unresolved. CDR1 and CDR2 (germline): WSHSY, SAAADI. There are 11 residues in the CDR3. V was shortened by 9 bases and J by 3 bases, with 5 bases between the two germline ends.

This clone was detected a few times. The chain recombines TRBV10-1 with TRBJ1-1; 8 bases align to TRBD1. Germline values: CDR1 WNHNN, CDR2 SYGVQD (reference sequence). V lost 8 bases and J lost 5; bases outside the gene matches: 7. The CDR3 extends over 13 amino acids. The CDR3 nucleotides are TGCGCCAGCTCTAGGACAGGGAATACTGAAGCTTTCTTT. It encodes CASSRTGNTEAFF.

V is TRBV5-6 and J is TRBJ1-1, with D unresolved. Germline V gene sequence: CDR1 SGHDT, CDR2 YYEEEE. CDR3 length: 15 amino acids. The V end lost 2 bases, the J end lost 1 base, and 12 bases lay between the germline ends. This CDR3 is CASSLLQRRNTEAFF. CDR3 coding DNA: TGTGCCAGCAGCTTACTTCAAAGAAGGAACACTGAAGCTTTCTTT. The full variable domain, its missing parts supplied by reference TRBV5-6 and TRBJ1-1, is DAGVTQSPTHLIKTRGQQVTLRCSPKSGHDTVSWYQQALGQGPQFIFQYYEEEERQRGNFPDRFSGHQFPNYSSELNVNALLLGDSALYLCASSLLQRRNTEAFFGQGTRLTVV.

The J gene is TRBJ2-5, the V gene TRBV7-9; D is ambiguous. The germline CDR1 and CDR2 sequences are SEHNR and FQNEAQ (reference sequence). The CDR3 spans 15 residues. V was clipped by 5 bases and J by 3 bases, with 16 bases between them. The chain's CDR3 is CASSLSAVWEETQYF. Written as DNA, the CDR3 is TGTGCCAGCAGCCTCTCCGCCGTTTGGGAAGAGACCCAGTACTTC.

The rearrangement links TRBV5-1 to TRBJ1-4; 7 bases map to TRBD1. Germline V gene data show CDR1 as SGHRS and CDR2 as YFSETQ. The CDR3 runs 15 residues. After removal of 4 bases from V and 2 bases from J, the junction contained 5 bases not matched to a gene. The CDR3 nucleotides read TGCGCCAGCAGCCTACAACAGGGGACTAATGAAAAACTGTTTTTT. It encodes CASSLQQGTNEKLFF.

The CDR3 coding sequence is TGTGCCAGCAGTTCCGGGCCAAACTCCTACGAGCAGTACTTC. Translating gives CASSSGPNSYEQYF. The rearrangement joins TRBV6-5 to TRBJ2-7; D is ambiguous. Trimming removed 4 bases at V and 0 bases at J, with 10 bases between. The CDR3 consists of 14 residues. Germline V gene lookup returns CDR1 MNHEY and CDR2 SVGAGI.

The rearrangement links TRBV11-2 to TRBJ1-3; 7 nucleotides align to TRBD1. After removal of 5 bases from V and 3 bases from J, the junction contained 10 bases not matched to a gene. Germline lookup yields CDR1 SGHAT and CDR2 FQNNGV. This CDR3 is built from 16 residues. The CDR3 DNA follows: TGTGCCAGCAGCGAGAATCCGACAGGGCTTGGAAACACCATATATTTT. Translating it yields CASSENPTGLGNTIYF.

This chain joins TRBV29-1 and TRBJ1-5; the match to TRBD1 covers 8 bases. CDR1 and CDR2 from the germline V gene are SQVTM and ANQGSEA. This CDR3 has 13 amino acids. Trimming removed 6 bases from V and 4 bases from J; junction bases left unmatched: 5. CDR3 DNA: TGCAGCGTGGCGGACAGGGAGAATCAGCCCCAGCATTTT. It yields the protein CSVADRENQPQHF.

The chain uses TRBV4-1 and TRBJ1-5; D gene uncertain. Trimming took off 1 base at V and 4 bases at J, with 8 bases between the two ends. The length of the CDR3 is 14 residues. The germline gives CDR1 MGHRA, CDR2 YSYEKL. The CDR3 here is CASSQGPINQPQHF. The CDR3 coding sequence is TGCGCCAGCAGCCAAGGACCGATAAATCAGCCCCAGCATTTT.

The chain combines TRBV2 with TRBJ2-3, with 9 bases aligning to TRBD1. There are 14 residues in the CDR3. J gave up 4 bases and V 6 bases, and 5 bases lay outside the gene matches. CDR1 and CDR2 (germline): SNHLY, FYNNEI. The CDR3 region is CASRGQGRADTQYF. The DNA of the CDR3 is TGTGCCAGCAGAGGACAGGGGAGGGCAGATACGCAGTATTTT. Together with reference TRBV2 and TRBJ2-3, the CDR3 gives the full variable domain: EPEVTQTPSHQVTQMGQEVILRCVPISNHLYFYWYRQILGQKVEFLVSFYNNEISEKSEIFDDQFSVERPDGSNFTLKIRSTKLEDSAMYFCASRGQGRADTQYFGPGTRLTVL.

V and J are TRBV10-1 and TRBJ2-3; possible D gene TRBD1, 5 bases. The CDR3 totals 14 residues. Germline CDR1 reads WNHNN; CDR2 reads SYGVQD (reference sequence). V lost 5 bases to trimming and J lost 3 bases, with 12 bases between them. In nucleotides, the CDR3 is TGCGCCAGCAGTTTGCAGGGAAGAACAGATACGCAGTATTTT. This gives the protein CASSLQGRTDTQYF.

This chain connects TRBV11-3 to TRBJ2-1, with a possible D match to TRBD2 (6 bases). The germline CDR1 and CDR2 sequences are SGHNT and YENEEA. Between the trimmed V and J ends, which lost 4 bases and 1 base, there was a span of 8 bases. CDR3 length: 14 residues. The CDR3 nucleotides read TGTGCCAGCAGCTCGGGGGTTTCCTACAATGAGCAGTTCTTC. Encoded protein: CASSSGVSYNEQFF.

CDR3 bases: TGTGCCAGCAGCTTAGGAGGACGTAACAATCAGCCCCAGCATTTT. Translating it yields CASSLGGRNNQPQHF. The rearrangement joins TRBV7-8 to TRBJ1-5; no definite D call. Germline CDR1 reads SGHVS; CDR2 reads FQNEAQ. V lost 1 base, J lost 3 bases, and 10 bases lay in between. The CDR3 consists of 15 residues. Supplemented by reference TRBV7-8 and TRBJ1-5, the full variable domain reads GAGVSQSPRYKVAKRGQDVALRCDPISGHVSLFWYQQALGQGPEFLTYFQNEAQLDKSGLPSDRFFAERPEGSVSTLKIQRTQQEDSAVYLCASSLGGRNNQPQHFGDGTRLSIL.